This T cell receptor (beta chain) comes out of a study of cytotoxic CD8 clonotypes in ibrutinib-treated CLL. Study observations and caveats: Clonality, elevated at ibrutinib response, dropped back toward baseline at progression.

A remark on this clone: Its antigen is as yet unknown.

The protocol was immunoSEQ multiplex PCR, while the TCRdb copy is restricted to in-frame clones and leaves out a portion. The repertoire holds some 150,000 clones, with 60% to 85% as singletons. The CDR3 loop spans 13 amino acids. V dropped 6 bases and J dropped 4; count of bases not matched to a gene: 3. CDR1 and CDR2 (germline): MDHEN, SYDVKM. The TCR comes from a human donor with chronic lymphocytic leukemia. The genes are TRBV28 and TRBJ2-1, with 7 bases that match TRBD1. The sample was PBMCs, taken after 12 months of ibrutinib treatment. The chain's CDR3 is CASSWGQYNEQFF. CDR3 coding DNA: TGTGCCAGCAGCTGGGGACAGTACAATGAGCAGTTCTTC.